This T cell receptor beta chain was sequenced for a study of beta chain features in type 1 diabetes. Broader study findings: In all four CD4+ subsets, TCRB CDR3 length was significantly, moderately reduced in type 1 diabetes.

Every participating donor gave one draw, a heparinised blood sample averaging approximately 120 mL. Germline CDR1 is LNHDA and CDR2 is SQIVND (reference sequence). Trimming took 9 bases from V and 0 from J, leaving 27 bases between them. The CDR3 runs 19 residues. All of the isolated RNA was reverse transcribed, so expressed TCRB transcripts were sequenced. TCRdb's table, derived via immunoSEQ multiplex PCR, lists solely in-frame clones and lacks some. The sample has roughly 500,000 clones, about 10% seen once. This clone has only a few counts. Its antigen is still unknown. Sequencing was performed on naive CD4+ T cells from blood. This sequence originates from a young woman in good health. This sequence joins TRBV19 and TRBJ2-1; D call uncertain. CDR3 loop: CASLMPRDLDPSSYNEQFF. Written as DNA, the CDR3 is TGTGCCAGCCTGATGCCTCGAGATCTCGACCCTTCCTCCTACAATGAGCAGTTCTTC.